This passage covers 29 T cell receptor beta chains from one sample sequenced in a study of somatic mutations in cytotoxic T cells in rheumatoid arthritis. The repertoire was sequenced with immunoSEQ multiplex PCR; TCRdb's copy has only in-frame clones and lacks some. The sample yields about 9,000 clones, roughly 73% seen once. The sample taken for sequencing was CD8+ T cells sorted from blood. These receptors were collected from an adult with rheumatoid arthritis.

The genes are TRBV5-6 and TRBJ1-2, with 10 positions matching TRBD1. The CDR3 runs 15 residues. V gave up 4 bases and J gave up 2 bases; unmatched junction bases: 5. From germline, CDR1 is SGHDT and CDR2 YYEEEE. As DNA, the CDR3 is TGTGCCAGCAGCCGCCCGGGACAGGGGAACTATGGCTACACCTTC. Translating gives CASSRPGQGNYGYTF.

The chain combines TRBV19 with TRBJ2-7; D gene uncertain. From germline, CDR1 is LNHDA and CDR2 SQIVND (reference sequence). V lost 4 bases to trimming and J lost 1 base, with 8 bases between them. The CDR3 covers 13 residues. The CDR3: CASSNRGSYEQYF. Written as DNA, the CDR3 is TGTGCCAGTAGTAACCGAGGATCCTACGAGCAGTACTTC.

The V gene is TRBV2, the J gene TRBJ1-2, with 10 bases that match TRBD1. The CDR3 has 14 residues. The germline CDR1 and CDR2 sequences are SNHLY and FYNNEI. The ends lost 8 bases at V and 6 bases at J; junction bases unmatched: 9. The CDR3 nucleotides read TGTGCCAGCTTAGCGACAGGGGGCGCCGATGGCTACACCTTC. Protein sequence: CASLATGGADGYTF.

The CDR3 bases are TGTGCCAGCAGCTTAGGGGGAGCTAACTATGGCTACACCTTC. This gives the protein CASSLGGANYGYTF. The chain carries TRBV5-5 and TRBJ1-2; maybe TRBD1 (6 bases). V was trimmed by 2 bases and J by 0 bases, leaving 8 bases between them. The CDR3 extends over 14 amino acids. Germline CDR1 and CDR2: SGHKS and YYEKEE (reference sequence). Together with reference TRBV5-5 and TRBJ1-2, the CDR3 gives the full variable domain: DAGVTQSPTHLIKTRGQQVTLRCSPISGHKSVSWYQQVLGQGPQFIFQYYEKEERGRGNFPDRFSARQFPNYSSELNVNALLLGDSALYLCASSLGGANYGYTFGSGTRLTVV.

The chain is built from TRBV9 and TRBJ2-2; TRBD2 might be the D (5 bases). The CDR3 spans 15 residues. Trimming cost V 1 base and J 0 bases, with 7 bases left between them. Germline V gene data show CDR1 as SGDLS and CDR2 as YYNGEE. The CDR3 protein is CASSVSGANTGELFF. CDR3 in DNA: TGTGCCAGCAGCGTATCCGGGGCGAACACCGGGGAGCTGTTTTTT.

This clone was recorded a few times. This chain connects TRBV9 to TRBJ2-7; D is ambiguous. Trimming cost V 0 bases and J 5 bases, with 9 bases left between them. The CDR3 spans 13 residues. Germline V gene data show CDR1 as SGDLS and CDR2 as YYNGEE. CDR3 in amino acids: CASSVAPPDEQYF. CDR3 DNA sequence: TGTGCCAGCAGCGTAGCTCCACCGGACGAGCAGTACTTC.

The chain has TRBV5-8 and TRBJ1-5, with D possibly matching TRBD1 (5 bases). V lost 6 bases and J lost 7, with 11 bases in between. CDR1 is SGHTS and CDR2 is YDEGEE in the germline V gene. This CDR3 is built from 12 residues. The CDR3 reads CASTEGSQPQHF. CDR3 nucleotide sequence: TGTGCCAGCACCGAGGGGTCGCAGCCCCAGCATTTT.

This clone has more than one count but fewer than ten. V usage is TRBV7-9 and J usage is TRBJ1-1; TRBD1 might be the D (6 bases). V was shortened by 4 bases and J by 6 bases, with 9 bases between the two germline ends. The CDR3 has 12 residues. Germline-derived CDR1 and CDR2 are SEHNR and FQNEAQ (reference sequence). CDR3 amino acids: CASSYWTAEAFF. CDR3 sequence (DNA): TGTGCCAGCAGCTATTGGACAGCTGAAGCTTTCTTT.

This clone appeared a single time. This chain joins TRBV28 and TRBJ1-2, with TRBD1 matching 8 bases. The CDR3 sequence is 14 residues long. The germline CDR1 and CDR2 sequences are MDHEN and SYDVKM. V was pared by 5 bases and J by 8 bases, with 10 bases of the junction left unmatched. This CDR3 is CASSTQTGATGYTF. The DNA of the CDR3 is TGTGCCAGCAGTACCCAGACAGGGGCGACAGGCTACACCTTC.

The V gene is TRBV5-1, the J gene TRBJ2-1, with D possibly matching TRBD1 (6 bases). Trimming removed 3 bases from V and 2 bases from J, with 12 bases in between. There are 15 residues in the CDR3. Per the germline V gene, CDR1 is SGHRS and CDR2 is YFSETQ. DNA of the CDR3: TGCGCCAGCAGCTCCGGGACACGCGCCTACAATGAGCAGTTCTTC. This encodes CASSSGTRAYNEQFF.

The chain recombines TRBV7-9 with TRBJ2-7, with D possibly called TRBD1 or TRBD2 (5 bases each). The germline V gene encodes CDR1 SEHNR and CDR2 FQNEAQ (reference sequence). The ends were cut back, 2 bases at V and 2 bases at J, with 13 bases in the middle. This CDR3 has 15 amino acids. The CDR3: CASSLYGGEAYEQYF. CDR3 sequence (DNA): TGTGCCAGCAGCTTATATGGGGGAGAGGCCTACGAGCAGTACTTC.

The genes are TRBV10-1 and TRBJ1-4; D uncertain. Germline loops: CDR1 WNHNN, CDR2 SYGVQD (reference sequence). The CDR3 sequence is 14 residues long. Trimming pared 9 bases from V and 2 bases from J, leaving 13 bases between. The CDR3 coding sequence is TGCGCCAGACACGTAGGTACGACTAATGAAAAACTGTTTTTT. It specifies CARHVGTTNEKLFF.

V is TRBV4-2 and J is TRBJ1-5, with D possibly matching TRBD1 (6 bases). The length of the CDR3 is 14 residues. CDR1 LGHNA and CDR2 YNFKEQ come from the germline V gene. V lost 1 base to trimming and J lost 4 bases, with 8 bases between them. The CDR3 protein is CASSQGQENQPQHF. The CDR3 region has the DNA TGTGCCAGCAGCCAAGGACAGGAAAATCAGCCCCAGCATTTT.

The chain recombines TRBV15 with TRBJ1-1, with D hard to call. The CDR3 length is 13 residues. Trimming took off 4 bases at V and 0 bases at J, with 6 bases between the two ends. Germline-derived CDR1 and CDR2 are LNHNV and YYDKDF (reference sequence). This CDR3 reads CATSINLNTEAFF. The CDR3 bases are TGTGCCACCAGCATTAATCTGAACACTGAAGCTTTCTTT. The whole variable domain, remainder taken from reference TRBV15 and TRBJ1-1, is DAMVIQNPRYQVTQFGKPVTLSCSQTLNHNVMYWYQQKSSQAPKLLFHYYDKDFNNEADTPDNFQSRRPNTSFCFLDIRSPGLGDTAMYLCATSINLNTEAFFGQGTRLTVV.

The chain uses TRBV27 and TRBJ1-2; D unresolved. Trimming pared 8 bases from V and 2 bases from J, leaving 12 bases between. The germline V gene has CDR1 MNHEY and CDR2 SMNVEV (reference sequence). The CDR3 is 13 amino acids. The DNA of the CDR3 is TGTGCCAGCCGCCCGGGCGGCAACTATGGCTACACCTTC. Translating it yields CASRPGGNYGYTF.

The chain links TRBV19 to TRBJ1-1, with D possibly being TRBD1 (6 bases). The V gene's germline CDR1 is LNHDA and CDR2 SQIVND (reference sequence). The V end lost 7 bases, the J end lost 2 bases, and 8 bases lay between the germline ends. This CDR3 region has 12 residues. The DNA of the CDR3 is TGTGCCAGTACGACAGGAAACACTGAAGCTTTCTTT. Amino acid sequence: CASTTGNTEAFF. The full variable domain, in which reference TRBV19 and TRBJ1-1 provide the parts outside the CDR3, is DGGITQSPKYLFRKEGQNVTLSCEQNLNHDAMYWYRQDPGQGLRLIYYSQIVNDFQKGDIAEGYSVSREKKESFPLTVTSAQKNPTAFYLCASTTGNTEAFFGQGTRLTVV.

This clone was found a few times. The chain carries TRBV20-1 and TRBJ1-2; D is unresolved. Per germline, CDR1 DFQATT and CDR2 SNEGSKA (reference sequence). V lost 5 bases and J 5 bases, leaving 9 bases between the germline ends. This CDR3 spans 11 amino acids. The CDR3 DNA follows: TGCAGTGCTTTCGAGTCATATGGCTACACCTTC. This sequence encodes CSAFESYGYTF.

V and J are TRBV28 and TRBJ2-2; 8 bases agree with TRBD2. The V segment lost 5 bases and the J segment 5 bases; nucleotides outside the gene matches: 7. CDR1 MDHEN and CDR2 SYDVKM come from the germline V gene. This CDR3 region has 15 residues. The CDR3 DNA sequence: TGTGCCAGCAGTCAAGCGGGAGAGGGGACCGGGGAGCTGTTTTTT. Translation gives CASSQAGEGTGELFF.

J is TRBJ1-2 and V is TRBV5-4, with TRBD1 matching over 11 bases. J gave up 6 bases and V 5 bases, and 6 bases lay outside the gene matches. Germline values: CDR1 SGHNT, CDR2 YYREEE (reference sequence). CDR3 size: 14 residues. The CDR3 here is CASSPGQGADGYTF. The DNA for the CDR3 is TGTGCCAGCAGTCCCGGACAGGGGGCGGATGGCTACACCTTC.

V and J are TRBV4-2 and TRBJ2-1; 9 positions match TRBD2. CDR1 and CDR2 (germline): LGHNA, YNFKEQ. The CDR3 extends over 18 amino acids. V lost 4 bases to trimming and J lost 1 base; unmatched junction nucleotides: 11. The CDR3 DNA reads as TGTGCCAGCAGCCCGGGAGGTAGCGGGAGCCTTTCCTACAATGAGCAGTTCTTC. Encoded protein: CASSPGGSGSLSYNEQFF.

The chain couples TRBV5-6 to TRBJ2-1, with D hard to call. V lost 2 bases and J lost 10, with 10 bases in between. CDR3 length: 12 residues. Germline-derived CDR1 and CDR2 are SGHDT and YYEEEE. In nucleotides, the CDR3 is TGTGCCAGCAGCTTTGGGGTTTGGGAGCAGTTCTTC. The encoded protein is CASSFGVWEQFF.

The chain recombines TRBV10-3 with TRBJ2-3; 14 nucleotides align to TRBD2. This CDR3 spans 14 amino acids. V lost 8 bases to trimming and J lost 3 bases; unmatched junction nucleotides: 1. Germline CDR1 and CDR2: ENHRY and SYGVKD. Here the CDR3 DNA reads TGTGCCATCGGGACTAGCGGGAGTACAGATACGCAGTATTTT. Its translation is CAIGTSGSTDTQYF.

The rearrangement links TRBV4-1 to TRBJ1-5, with a tentative D call TRBD1 (5 bases). The CDR3 contains 17 residues. V shed 4 bases and J shed 3 bases, with 19 bases lying between them. Germline CDR1 MGHRA, CDR2 YSYEKL. DNA of the CDR3: TGCGCCAGCAGCCCCGGGACCAATATTCCCGACAATCAGCCCCAGCATTTT. Protein: CASSPGTNIPDNQPQHF.

This clone is medium-sized. V gene TRBV7-2 combines with J gene TRBJ2-7, with D perhaps matching TRBD2 (6 bases). Trimming removed 4 bases from V and 3 bases from J, with 22 bases in between. The CDR3 is 17 residues long. Germline loops: CDR1 SGHTA, CDR2 FQGNSA. CDR3 region: CASSSTEVGDSFYEQYF. In nucleotides, the CDR3 is TGTGCCAGCAGCTCTACAGAGGTGGGGGACTCCTTCTACGAGCAGTACTTC.

The chain carries TRBV5-6 and TRBJ2-5; D call uncertain. The CDR3 has 15 residues. Germline loops: CDR1 SGHDT, CDR2 YYEEEE. V shed 3 bases and J shed 5 bases, with 17 bases lying between them. The CDR3, as DNA: TGTGCCAGCAGCTCACCCGGGTCCGTCAGGGAGACCCAGTACTTC. It is translated as CASSSPGSVRETQYF.

This chain joins TRBV7-3 and TRBJ2-5; 11 positions agree with TRBD2. The J call could be wrong; TRBJ2-7 is a better fit for the DNA end. This CDR3 is built from 15 residues. Germline V gene data show CDR1 as SGHTA and CDR2 as FQGTGA. CDR3 nucleotides: TGTGCCAGCAGCGCAAGTAGCGGGAGGGGTTACGAGCAGTACTTC. This sequence encodes CASSASSGRGYEQYF.

The chain combines TRBV5-1 with TRBJ1-1; unclear D gene. Trimming removed 0 bases at V and 0 bases at J, with 9 bases between. The CDR3 spans 15 residues. Germline lookup yields CDR1 SGHRS and CDR2 YFSETQ. As DNA, the CDR3 is TGCGCCAGCAGCTTGGGATGGGGTTTGAACACTGAAGCTTTCTTT. Translated, it gives CASSLGWGLNTEAFF.

The rearrangement joins TRBV30 to TRBJ1-5; D is unresolved. Germline values: CDR1 GTSNPN, CDR2 SVGIG (reference sequence). V dropped 3 bases and J dropped 0 bases, with 15 bases sitting between them. This CDR3 contains 16 residues. The CDR3 nucleotides are TGTGCCTGGAGCCCATCTAGGTGGGGTAGCAATCAGCCCCAGCATTTT. Protein product: CAWSPSRWGSNQPQHF.

This clone appeared once. V gene TRBV2 combines with J gene TRBJ2-7, with a possible D match to TRBD1 (6 bases). The ends were cut back, 3 bases at V and 2 bases at J, with 14 bases in the middle. Per germline, CDR1 SNHLY and CDR2 FYNNEI. The CDR3 has 15 residues. CDR3 residues: CASSDHRDKPYEQYV. The CDR3 DNA follows: TGTGCCAGCAGTGACCACCGGGACAAACCCTACGAGCAGTACGTC.